The sequence of this T cell receptor (beta chain) was determined in a study of blood T cell repertoires in COVID-19. J gave up 1 base and V 5 bases, and 6 bases lay outside the gene matches. The CDR3 has 17 amino acids. Germline V gene data show CDR1 as PRHDT and CDR2 as FYEKMQ (reference sequence). TCRdb's table, derived via immunoSEQ multiplex PCR, lists solely in-frame clones and lacks some. The sample yields around 150,000 clones, 84% seen once. This receptor was taken from a human donor in a cohort sampled during active COVID-19. The gene calls are TRBV13 and TRBJ2-2; TRBD2 matches at 11 bases. Input material: peripheral blood. CDR3 amino acids: CASSPAGLAGNTGELFF. CDR3 bases: TGTGCCAGCAGCCCGGCCGGACTAGCGGGGAACACCGGGGAGCTGTTTTTT. The variable domain in full, with the rest retrieved from reference TRBV13 and TRBJ2-2, is AAGVIQSPRHLIKEKRETATLKCYPIPRHDTVYWYQQGPGQDPQFLISFYEKMQSDKGSIPDRFSAQQFSDYHSELNMSSLELGDSALYFCASSPAGLAGNTGELFFGEGSRLTVL.